The 2 T cell receptor beta chains given below trace back to one sample, sequenced in a study of human T cells and chemical hapten exposure. MiXCR, applied by TCRdb to the RACE reads, yields one record per CDR3 protein. The sample holds around 360,000 distinct CDR3 sequences, around 6% seen once. Noted time point: patch test 2, 6 weeks after DPC sensitization. Regarding treatment: therapeutic diphenylcyclopropenone sensitization with weekly scalp DPC. The sequencing here drew on whole blood, taken in connection with sensitization to the hapten diphenylcyclopropenone (DPC). The receptors here all came from a woman in her late teens or twenties with alopecia areata. Some clones in this sample may be carry-over from other donors' samples.

This clonotype was found a few times. J is TRBJ2-2 and V is TRBV28; D may be TRBD1 or TRBD2 (5 bases each). The V end lost 5 bases, the J end lost 4 bases, and 17 bases lay between the germline ends. The CDR3 spans 16 residues. Germline loops: CDR1 MDHEN, CDR2 SYDVKM. DNA of the CDR3: TGTGCCAGCAGTGTTCCTCCGGGGACGGGCACCGGGGAGCTGTTTTTT. Protein: CASSVPPGTGTGELFF.

The rearrangement joins TRBV20-1 to TRBJ2-1, with 8 bases aligning to TRBD2. Germline CDR1 reads DFQATT; CDR2 reads SNEGSKA (reference sequence). Unmatched junction bases numbered 5, after V lost 7 bases and J lost 6 bases. The CDR3 is made up of 12 amino acids. The CDR3 sequence: CSGGLVVNEQFF. The CDR3 bases are TGCAGTGGGGGACTAGTTGTCAATGAGCAGTTCTTC.